One and the same sample provided the 26 T cell receptor beta chains below, sequenced in a study of T cell repertoires in cytomegalovirus infection. MiXCR, applied by TCRdb to the reads, yields one record per CDR3 protein. The table lists about 770,000 distinct CDR3 sequences, roughly 29% of them singletons. These receptors lack a known antigen. The specimen comprised cultured CD8+ T cells from PBMCs, sampled from culture after CMV antigen stimulation. These receptors originate from a human donor in good health (CMV status not recorded). Some clones in this sample may be carry-over from other donors' samples.

This clonotype came up a few times. The chain recombines TRBV7-9 with TRBJ1-2, with 7 nucleotides matching TRBD1. Germline V gene data show CDR1 as SEHNR and CDR2 as FQNEAQ (reference sequence). CDR3 length: 17 amino acids. Losses at the gene ends were 4 bases for V and 2 bases for J; bases not matched to a gene: 13. As DNA, the CDR3 is TGTGCCAGCAGCTCCTCCCGGTCGGACAGGAAGAACTATGGCTACACCTTC. It specifies CASSSSRSDRKNYGYTF.

This chain links TRBV9 with TRBJ1-2, with 7 bases lining up with TRBD1. V lost 3 bases to trimming and J lost 3 bases; unmatched junction nucleotides: 23. Germline assignment: CDR1 SGDLS and CDR2 YYNGEE. There are 20 residues in the CDR3. The CDR3 DNA follows: TGTGCCAGCAGCGCCCATTCCCGGGACAGTGTTTCGCCCAGGGACTATGGCTACACCTTC. This encodes CASSAHSRDSVSPRDYGYTF.

The rearrangement joins TRBV13 to TRBJ1-2; 9 positions match TRBD1. CDR1 and CDR2 from the germline V gene are PRHDT and FYEKMQ (reference sequence). There are 15 residues in the CDR3. Losses at the gene ends were 5 bases for V and 3 bases for J; bases not matched to a gene: 7. CDR3: CASSAHRGLDYGYTF. The CDR3 DNA sequence: TGTGCCAGCAGCGCGCACAGGGGGCTCGACTATGGCTACACCTTC. Combining the CDR3 with reference TRBV13 and TRBJ1-2 gives the whole variable domain AAGVIQSPRHLIKEKRETATLKCYPIPRHDTVYWYQQGPGQDPQFLISFYEKMQSDKGSIPDRFSAQQFSDYHSELNMSSLELGDSALYFCASSAHRGLDYGYTFGSGTRLTVV.

This clonotype turned up a few times. The chain combines TRBV14 with TRBJ1-6; D ambiguous. The V and J ends lost 5 bases and 4 bases respectively, with 18 bases between them. Per germline, CDR1 SGHDN and CDR2 FVKESK. This CDR3 is 17 amino acids long. CDR3 loop: CASSSWGGSLYNSPLHF. Here the CDR3 DNA reads TGTGCCAGCAGCTCCTGGGGAGGTTCCCTTTATAATTCACCCCTCCACTTT.

This clonotype was observed many times. The V and J genes are TRBV7-8 and TRBJ1-5, with 8 bases matching TRBD1. The V segment lost 5 bases and the J segment 7 bases; nucleotides outside the gene matches: 13. The CDR3 covers 16 residues. Germline V gene sequence: CDR1 SGHVS, CDR2 FQNEAQ. DNA of the CDR3: TGTGCCAGCAGCCCGGGGGTGGGGACAGGATCCCAGCCCCAGCATTTT. It yields the protein CASSPGVGTGSQPQHF. Drawing the rest from reference TRBV7-8 and TRBJ1-5, the complete variable domain is GAGVSQSPRYKVAKRGQDVALRCDPISGHVSLFWYQQALGQGPEFLTYFQNEAQLDKSGLPSDRFFAERPEGSVSTLKIQRTQQEDSAVYLCASSPGVGTGSQPQHFGDGTRLSIL.

The chain couples TRBV6-2 or TRBV6-3 to TRBJ2-4; D unclear. Trimming removed 2 bases from V and 0 bases from J, with 8 bases in between. This CDR3 has 15 amino acids. Germline-derived CDR1 and CDR2 are MNHEY and SVGEGT. The DNA for the CDR3 is TGTGCCAGCAGTTACCCTCATGAAGCCAAAAACATTCAGTACTTC. Translated, it gives CASSYPHEAKNIQYF.

This chain joins TRBV4-3 and TRBJ2-3; D not certain. Trimming took 1 base from V and 5 from J, leaving 13 bases between them. CDR1 and CDR2 (germline): LGHNA, YSLEER. The CDR3 covers 15 residues. The CDR3 region is CASSQGEATGDTQYF. DNA of the CDR3: TGCGCCAGCAGCCAAGGTGAAGCCACGGGAGATACGCAGTATTTT.

This clonotype was found many times. The chain combines TRBV7-8 with TRBJ2-7; TRBD1 aligns across 10 bases. The CDR3 contains 15 residues. Germline CDR1 reads SGHVS; CDR2 reads FQNEAQ. Losses at the gene ends were 4 bases for V and 4 bases for J; bases not matched to a gene: 7. In DNA, the CDR3 is TGTGCCAGCAGCTCCAAAGACAGGGGGCTTTACGAGCAGTACTTC. Encoded protein: CASSSKDRGLYEQYF.

This clonotype was recorded at least ten times. The gene calls are TRBV7-2 and TRBJ2-2; unclear D gene. CDR1 and CDR2 (germline): SGHTA, FQGNSA. The CDR3 totals 18 residues. Trimming left V 5 bases short and J 0 bases short, with 19 bases between. CDR3 loop: CASSISYGSETNTGELFF. The CDR3 DNA sequence: TGTGCCAGCAGCATCTCTTACGGATCGGAGACGAACACCGGGGAGCTGTTTTTT.

The gene calls are TRBV27 and TRBJ1-5; 7 bases match TRBD1. CDR1 and CDR2 from the germline V gene are MNHEY and SMNVEV (reference sequence). This CDR3 has 14 residues. The ends lost 6 bases at V and 6 bases at J; junction bases unmatched: 8. In DNA, the CDR3 is TGTGCCAGCAGCCAGGGGGGGAAAGGTCAGCCCCAGCATTTT. Translated, it gives CASSQGGKGQPQHF.

This sequence joins TRBV6-1 and TRBJ1-5; D is possibly TRBD1 (5 bases). V dropped 7 bases and J dropped 0 bases, with 13 bases sitting between them. Germline V CDR1 and CDR2: MNHNS, SASEGT. The CDR3 contains 15 residues. CDR3 in amino acids: CASTSWGDSNQPQHF. CDR3 sequence (DNA): TGTGCCAGCACCTCTTGGGGGGATAGCAATCAGCCCCAGCATTTT.

Only a few counts were recorded for this clonotype. This chain joins TRBV7-9 and TRBJ1-1; D is possibly TRBD1 (5 bases). CDR3 size: 13 residues. The germline gives CDR1 SEHNR, CDR2 FQNEAQ (reference sequence). V lost 5 bases and J lost 5, with 12 bases in between. CDR3 sequence (DNA): TGTGCCAGCAGCGCCATGGGGCCAACTGAAGCTTTCTTT. It is translated as CASSAMGPTEAFF.

The rearrangement links TRBV9 to TRBJ1-1; maybe TRBD1 (6 bases). The CDR3 contains 15 residues. Trimming shortened V by 7 bases and J by 3 bases, and 19 bases separated the two germline ends. Germline CDR1 reads SGDLS; CDR2 reads YYNGEE. For the CDR3, the DNA is TGTGCCAGCGGAGGGATTTGGGGGCGCGACACTGAAGCTTTCTTT. Amino acid sequence: CASGGIWGRDTEAFF.

The genes are TRBV7-9 and TRBJ1-2; weak D call: TRBD1 (5 bases). The CDR3 contains 12 residues. Germline assignment: CDR1 SEHNR and CDR2 FQNEAQ (reference sequence). Trimming shortened V by 5 bases and J by 8 bases, and 12 bases separated the two germline ends. DNA of the CDR3: TGTGCCAGCAGCCAGGGCGGGATCGGCTACACCTTC. Translation: CASSQGGIGYTF.

The V gene is TRBV27, the J gene TRBJ1-2, with D possibly TRBD1 on 5 matching bases. With 3 bases removed from V and 8 bases from J, the gap between germline ends came to 13 bases. Germline CDR1 is MNHEY and CDR2 is SMNVEV (reference sequence). This CDR3 region has 13 residues. CDR3 nucleotide sequence: TGTGCCAGCAGTTTTGACGTTGGGGCAGGCTACACCTTC. This encodes CASSFDVGAGYTF.

J is TRBJ2-1 and V is TRBV12-3 or TRBV12-4, with D uncertain. V lost 7 bases, J lost 4 bases, and 17 bases lay in between. The CDR3 runs 15 residues. The CDR3 region is CASMASDTTYNEQFF. DNA for the CDR3: TGTGCCAGCATGGCGTCCGACACGACATACAATGAGCAGTTCTTC.

The chain carries TRBV7-9 and TRBJ1-2; no definite D call. The germline CDR1 and CDR2 sequences are SEHNR and FQNEAQ (reference sequence). The ends were cut back, 4 bases at V and 4 bases at J, with 16 bases in the middle. There are 15 residues in the CDR3. The CDR3 DNA follows: TGTGCCAGCAGCTCCCAAGGTCTAGCTAGCTATGGCTACACCTTC. It encodes CASSSQGLASYGYTF.

The gene calls are TRBV27 and TRBJ2-7; D is undetermined. The CDR3 is 14 residues long. V shed 3 bases and J shed 3 bases, with 12 bases lying between them. CDR1 and CDR2 (germline): MNHEY, SMNVEV (reference sequence). As DNA, the CDR3 is TGTGCCAGCAGTTTGCAGGCCTCGAGCTACGAGCAGTACGTC. Its translation is CASSLQASSYEQYV.

The chain employs TRBV19 and TRBJ2-3, with TRBD2 identical over 7 bases. The CDR3 spans 14 residues. Per germline, CDR1 LNHDA and CDR2 SQIVND (reference sequence). Trimming took 5 bases from V and 4 from J; bases not matched to a gene: 6. CDR3 sequence (DNA): TGTGCCAGTAGTGGGAGGGCCCGGCCAGATACGCAGTATTTT. The encoded protein is CASSGRARPDTQYF.

This clonotype came up a few times. The J gene is TRBJ1-5, the V gene TRBV19; 8 positions match TRBD1. The ends lost 4 bases at V and 1 base at J; junction bases unmatched: 3. Germline V gene data show CDR1 as LNHDA and CDR2 as SQIVND (reference sequence). This CDR3 is 15 amino acids long. CDR3 bases: TGTGCCAGTAGTACCCAGGGGGCGAGCAATCAGCCCCAGCATTTT. The encoded protein is CASSTQGASNQPQHF.

This chain links TRBV29-1 with TRBJ2-2, with 11 bases that match TRBD1. CDR1 and CDR2 (germline): SQVTM, ANQGSEA. The V and J ends lost 0 bases and 9 bases, in that order; junction bases with no gene match: 6. CDR3 length: 15 amino acids. The CDR3 sequence: CSVEDRGQGGRELFF. The CDR3 DNA reads TGCAGCGTTGAAGATCGGGGACAGGGGGGGAGGGAGCTGTTTTTT.

V usage is TRBV20-1 and J usage is TRBJ2-1; perhaps D is TRBD1 or TRBD2 (5 bases each). The V end lost 3 bases, the J end lost 4 bases, and 19 bases lay between the germline ends. CDR3 length equals 16 residues. Germline CDR1 and CDR2: DFQATT and SNEGSKA (reference sequence). The CDR3 protein is CSARGPHPGYYNEQFF. Written as DNA, the CDR3 is TGCAGTGCTAGGGGACCCCATCCAGGTTATTACAATGAGCAGTTCTTC.

The chain links TRBV4-3 to TRBJ1-2; D gene unclear. V was shortened by 0 bases and J by 2 bases, with 7 bases between the two germline ends. From germline, CDR1 is LGHNA and CDR2 YSLEER. The CDR3 sequence is 14 residues long. The CDR3 loop is CASSQDIGNYGYTF. The CDR3 DNA reads as TGCGCCAGCAGCCAAGATATAGGCAACTATGGCTACACCTTC.

The rearrangement links TRBV4-3 to TRBJ1-5; D is uncertain. V was clipped by 5 bases and J by 3 bases, with 5 bases between them. Germline CDR1 LGHNA, CDR2 YSLEER. The CDR3 is 12 residues long. CDR3 sequence (DNA): TGCGCCAGCAGCGGTAACAATCAGCCCCAGCATTTT. Translated, it gives CASSGNNQPQHF.

V usage is TRBV7-9 and J usage is TRBJ2-1; no definite D call. Germline CDR1 reads SEHNR; CDR2 reads FQNEAQ (reference sequence). This CDR3 region has 12 residues. Trimming took off 5 bases at V and 8 bases at J, with 10 bases between the two ends. CDR3 DNA sequence: TGTGCCAGCAGCCCCACCGCACATGAGCAGTTCTTC. Protein: CASSPTAHEQFF.

This clonotype was observed a handful of times. This chain connects TRBV7-9 to TRBJ1-2; 8 bases are shared with TRBD1. Germline V gene data show CDR1 as SEHNR and CDR2 as FQNEAQ (reference sequence). The CDR3 covers 13 residues. After removal of 4 bases from V and 14 bases from J, the junction contained 12 bases not matched to a gene. The CDR3: CASSSPSGQGFTF. Here the CDR3 DNA reads TGTGCCAGCAGCTCCCCAAGCGGACAGGGCTTTACCTTC.